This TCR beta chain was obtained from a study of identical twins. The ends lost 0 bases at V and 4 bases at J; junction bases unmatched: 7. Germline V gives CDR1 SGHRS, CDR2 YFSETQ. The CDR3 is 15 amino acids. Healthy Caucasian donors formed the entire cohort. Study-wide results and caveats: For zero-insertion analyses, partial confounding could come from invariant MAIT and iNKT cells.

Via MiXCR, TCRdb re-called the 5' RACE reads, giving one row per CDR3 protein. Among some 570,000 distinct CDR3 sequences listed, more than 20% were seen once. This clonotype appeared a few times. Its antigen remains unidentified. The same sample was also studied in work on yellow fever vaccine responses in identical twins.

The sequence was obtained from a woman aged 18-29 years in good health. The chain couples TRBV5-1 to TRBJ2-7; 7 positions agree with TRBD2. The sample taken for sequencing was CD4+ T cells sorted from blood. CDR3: CASSLVVAGDYEQYF. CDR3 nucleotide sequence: TGCGCCAGCAGCTTGGTCGTCGCGGGAGATTACGAGCAGTACTTC.